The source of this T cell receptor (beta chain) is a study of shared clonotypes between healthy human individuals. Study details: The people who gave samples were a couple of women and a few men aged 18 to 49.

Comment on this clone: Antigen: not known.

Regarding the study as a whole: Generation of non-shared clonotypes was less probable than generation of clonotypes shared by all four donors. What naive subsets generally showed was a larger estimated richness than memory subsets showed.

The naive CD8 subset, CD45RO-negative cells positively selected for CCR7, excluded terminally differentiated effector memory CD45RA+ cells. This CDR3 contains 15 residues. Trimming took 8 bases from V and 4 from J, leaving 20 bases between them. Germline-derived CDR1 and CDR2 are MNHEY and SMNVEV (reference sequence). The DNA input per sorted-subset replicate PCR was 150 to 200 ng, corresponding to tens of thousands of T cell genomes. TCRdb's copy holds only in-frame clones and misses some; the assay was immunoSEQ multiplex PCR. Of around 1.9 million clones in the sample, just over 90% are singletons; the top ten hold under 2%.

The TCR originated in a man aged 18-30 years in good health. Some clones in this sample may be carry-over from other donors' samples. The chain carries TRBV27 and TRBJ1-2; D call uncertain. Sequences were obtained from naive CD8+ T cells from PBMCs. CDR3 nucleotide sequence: TGTGCCAGCCTATTGGGGTATAAGAAGTCCTATGGCTACACCTTC. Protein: CASLLGYKKSYGYTF.